One and the same sample provided the 16 T cell receptor beta chains below, sequenced in a study of cytomegalovirus exposure and HLA in healthy donors. Sequenced by immunoSEQ multiplex PCR; TCRdb stores in-frame clones only, minus some. The table shows 200,000 or so clones, with about 91% occurring only once. The sample was PBMCs. The receptors originated from a woman younger than 35 in good health and CMV-seronegative.

The chain recombines TRBV10-3 with TRBJ2-3; TRBD2 matches 9 bases. J was trimmed by 5 bases and V by 8 bases; bases with no gene match: 5. Germline assignment: CDR1 ENHRY and CDR2 SYGVKD. The CDR3 has 13 residues. The CDR3 protein is CAIQGGRVDTQYF. CDR3 bases: TGTGCCATCCAGGGCGGGAGGGTAGATACGCAGTATTTT.

By sample share, this clone is medium-sized. J is TRBJ2-7 and V is TRBV27; TRBD2 aligns across 8 bases. J was trimmed by 7 bases and V by 3 bases; bases with no gene match: 11. The CDR3 is 15 amino acids. The V gene's germline CDR1 is MNHEY and CDR2 SMNVEV (reference sequence). The CDR3 here is CASSLYAGGPGEQYF. DNA for the CDR3: TGTGCCAGCAGTTTGTATGCGGGAGGTCCGGGGGAGCAGTACTTC.

The V and J genes are TRBV9 and TRBJ2-1; 8 bases line up with TRBD2. Germline-derived CDR1 and CDR2 are SGDLS and YYNGEE. After removal of 2 bases from V and 4 bases from J, the junction contained 8 bases not matched to a gene. The CDR3 sequence is 16 residues long. The CDR3 region is CASSVAPIAGYNEQFF. The CDR3, as DNA: TGTGCCAGCAGCGTGGCCCCAATAGCGGGGTACAATGAGCAGTTCTTC.

The V gene is TRBV4-1, the J gene TRBJ2-6; D unclear. Germline loops: CDR1 MGHRA, CDR2 YSYEKL. This CDR3 is 15 amino acids long. Trimming removed 4 bases from V and 4 bases from J, with 11 bases in between. The CDR3 region has the DNA TGCGCCAGCAGCCTTAGTAGTCTGGGGGCCAACGTCCTGACTTTC. Protein product: CASSLSSLGANVLTF.

The chain uses TRBV5-4 and TRBJ1-4; TRBD1 might be the D (6 bases). CDR1 and CDR2 (germline): SGHNT, YYREEE (reference sequence). Trimming took off 4 bases at V and 8 bases at J, with 18 bases between the two ends. This CDR3 region has 15 residues. The CDR3 DNA follows: TGTGCCAGCAGCCCGCTCGGGGGGGCAGGGGAAAAACTGTTTTTT. It yields the protein CASSPLGGAGEKLFF.

DNA of the CDR3: TGTGCCAGCAGTTCCGGACAGGGGTATTTTAATGAGCAGTTCTTC. The encoded protein is CASSSGQGYFNEQFF. V is TRBV2 and J is TRBJ2-1; the match to TRBD1 covers 9 bases. The CDR3 totals 15 residues. Trimming removed 5 bases from V and 7 bases from J; junction bases left unmatched: 9. Germline lookup yields CDR1 SNHLY and CDR2 FYNNEI. Filled out from reference TRBV2 and TRBJ2-1, the complete variable domain reads EPEVTQTPSHQVTQMGQEVILRCVPISNHLYFYWYRQILGQKVEFLVSFYNNEISEKSEIFDDQFSVERPDGSNFTLKIRSTKLEDSAMYFCASSSGQGYFNEQFFGPGTRLTVL.

CDR3 sequence reads: CASSYIVGAGTGEQYF. CDR3 DNA: TGTGCCAGCAGTTATATTGTCGGCGCGGGGACGGGCGAGCAGTACTTC. The chain couples TRBV6-5 to TRBJ2-7; D might be TRBD2 (6 bases). The CDR3 is 16 amino acids. Germline lookup yields CDR1 MNHEY and CDR2 SVGAGI. V was clipped by 3 bases and J by 6 bases, with 21 bases between them.

V usage is TRBV19 and J usage is TRBJ2-3, with TRBD2 matching over 7 bases. Germline CDR1 reads LNHDA; CDR2 reads SQIVND (reference sequence). After removal of 7 bases from V and 4 bases from J, the junction contained 11 bases not matched to a gene. This CDR3 comprises 15 residues. The CDR3 coding sequence is TGTGCCAGTAAAGCTAGGGCTAGCGGTGCAGATACGCAGTATTTT. As protein: CASKARASGADTQYF.

The chain employs TRBV27 and TRBJ2-1, with TRBD1 matching over 8 bases. CDR1 and CDR2 from the germline V gene are MNHEY and SMNVEV (reference sequence). This CDR3 has 11 amino acids. Trimming removed 5 bases from V and 10 bases from J; junction bases left unmatched: 1. The CDR3, as DNA: TGTGCCAGCAGTAACAGGGGGGAGCAGTTCTTC. Translated, it gives CASSNRGEQFF.

The genes are TRBV28 and TRBJ2-7, with a tentative D call TRBD1 (5 bases). Trimming removed 6 bases at V and 3 bases at J, with 18 bases between. Germline V CDR1 and CDR2: MDHEN, SYDVKM. This CDR3 is 15 amino acids long. As DNA, the CDR3 is TGTGCCAGCAGAAGTAACAGGCCCCCTCTCTACGAGCAGTACTTC. Amino acids: CASRSNRPPLYEQYF.

The chain joins TRBV7-9 to TRBJ2-1; D is perhaps TRBD2 (6 bases). CDR3 length: 17 amino acids. The V end was cut by 0 bases, the J end by 6 bases, with 18 bases between. Germline lookup yields CDR1 SEHNR and CDR2 FQNEAQ (reference sequence). The CDR3, as DNA: TGTGCCAGCAGCTTAGCGCAGTCTAGCGAGGGCCTCAATGAGCAGTTCTTC. Protein product: CASSLAQSSEGLNEQFF.

The chain couples TRBV27 to TRBJ1-1; maybe TRBD1 (5 bases). V was trimmed by 4 bases and J by 6 bases, leaving 12 bases between them. This CDR3 comprises 13 residues. Germline values: CDR1 MNHEY, CDR2 SMNVEV (reference sequence). The CDR3 nucleotides read TGTGCCAGCAGTTCCCTCGACAGCGCTGAAGCTTTCTTT. Amino acids: CASSSLDSAEAFF.

The rearrangement links TRBV10-3 to TRBJ2-2, with TRBD2 matching 7 bases. The CDR3 spans 18 residues. V dropped 2 bases and J dropped 7; count of bases not matched to a gene: 16. Germline V gene lookup returns CDR1 ENHRY and CDR2 SYGVKD. DNA for the CDR3: TGTGCCATCAGTGAGAGCTTTGGCGGGAGAAGGTTCAGCGGGGAGCTGTTTTTT. Encoded protein: CAISESFGGRRFSGELFF.

The chain has TRBV10-3 and TRBJ2-6; 8 bases align to TRBD1. Germline V gives CDR1 ENHRY, CDR2 SYGVKD. The CDR3 extends over 17 amino acids. Unmatched junction bases numbered 9, after V lost 4 bases and J lost 4 bases. The CDR3 protein is CAISARTGGSGANVLTF. DNA for the CDR3: TGTGCCATCAGTGCGCGTACAGGGGGAAGCGGGGCCAACGTCCTGACTTTC.

V gene TRBV2 combines with J gene TRBJ2-2; 10 bases line up with TRBD1. The CDR3 contains 15 residues. V lost 6 bases and J lost 10; bases outside the gene matches: 11. CDR1 is SNHLY and CDR2 is FYNNEI in the germline V gene. The CDR3 DNA sequence: TGTGCCAGCAGCGCCGGGACAGGGGAAATTGCGGAGCTGTTTTTT. Encoded protein: CASSAGTGEIAELFF.

This clone was counted a single time. V is TRBV5-1 and J is TRBJ2-3; maybe TRBD2 (6 bases). The germline CDR1 and CDR2 sequences are SGHRS and YFSETQ. CDR3 size: 14 residues. V was pared by 4 bases and J by 2 bases, with 11 bases between. The CDR3 coding sequence is TGCGCCAGCAGCGGGGGGTGGGCCACAGATACGCAGTATTTT. The encoded protein is CASSGGWATDTQYF.